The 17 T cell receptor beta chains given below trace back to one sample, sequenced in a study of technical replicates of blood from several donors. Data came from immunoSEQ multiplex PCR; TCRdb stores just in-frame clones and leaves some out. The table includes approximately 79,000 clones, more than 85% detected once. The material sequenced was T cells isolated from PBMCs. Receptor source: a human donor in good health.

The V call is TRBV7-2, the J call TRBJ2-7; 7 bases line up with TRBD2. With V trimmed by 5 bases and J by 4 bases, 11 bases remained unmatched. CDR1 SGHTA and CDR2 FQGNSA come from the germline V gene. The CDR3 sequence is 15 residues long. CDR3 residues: CASSRPGLGLYEQYF. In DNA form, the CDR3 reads TGTGCCAGCAGCCGACCTGGACTAGGCTTGTACGAGCAGTACTTC.

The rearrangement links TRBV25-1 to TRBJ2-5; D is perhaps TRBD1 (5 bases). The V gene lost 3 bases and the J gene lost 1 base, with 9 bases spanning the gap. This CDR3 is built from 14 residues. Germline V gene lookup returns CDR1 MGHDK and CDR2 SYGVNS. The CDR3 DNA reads TGTGCCAGCAGTGAGAATGGGGCCCAAGAGACCCAGTACTTC. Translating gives CASSENGAQETQYF.

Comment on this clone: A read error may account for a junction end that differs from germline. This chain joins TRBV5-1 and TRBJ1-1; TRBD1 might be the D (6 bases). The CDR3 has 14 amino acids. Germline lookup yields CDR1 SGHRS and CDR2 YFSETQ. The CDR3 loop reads CASRLGHQNTEAFF. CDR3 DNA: TGCGCCAGCAGGTTGGGACATCAAAACACTGAAGCTTTCTTT. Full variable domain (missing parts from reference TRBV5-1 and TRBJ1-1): KAGVTQTPRYLIKTRGQQVTLSCSPISGHRSVSWYQQTPGQGLQFLFEYFSETQRNKGNFPGRFSGRQFSNSRSEMNVSTLELGDSALYLCASRLGHQNTEAFFGQGTRLTVV.

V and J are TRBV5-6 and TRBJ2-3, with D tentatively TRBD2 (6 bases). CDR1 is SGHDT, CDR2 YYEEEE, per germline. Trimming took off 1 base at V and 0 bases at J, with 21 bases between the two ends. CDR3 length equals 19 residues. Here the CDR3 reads CASSLYPDLGGVSTDTQYF. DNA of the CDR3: TGTGCCAGCAGCTTGTACCCCGACCTCGGGGGTGTGAGCACAGATACGCAGTATTTT. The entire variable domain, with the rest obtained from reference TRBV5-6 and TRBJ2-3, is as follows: DAGVTQSPTHLIKTRGQQVTLRCSPKSGHDTVSWYQQALGQGPQFIFQYYEEEERQRGNFPDRFSGHQFPNYSSELNVNALLLGDSALYLCASSLYPDLGGVSTDTQYFGPGTRLTVL.

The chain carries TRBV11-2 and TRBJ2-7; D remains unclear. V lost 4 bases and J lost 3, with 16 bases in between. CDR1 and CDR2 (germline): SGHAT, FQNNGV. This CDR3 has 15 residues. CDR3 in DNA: TGTGCCAGCAGCTCGGTCGCTAGAGTCAACTACGAGCAGTACTTC. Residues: CASSSVARVNYEQYF. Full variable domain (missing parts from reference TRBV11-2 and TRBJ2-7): EAGVAQSPRYKIIEKRQSVAFWCNPISGHATLYWYQQILGQGPKLLIQFQNNGVVDDSQLPKDRFSAERLKGVDSTLKIQPAKLEDSAVYLCASSSVARVNYEQYFGPGTRLTVT.

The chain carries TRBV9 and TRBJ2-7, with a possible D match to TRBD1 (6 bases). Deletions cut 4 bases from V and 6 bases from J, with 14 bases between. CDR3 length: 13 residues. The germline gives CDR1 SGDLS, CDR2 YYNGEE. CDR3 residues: CASSLLQGSEQYF. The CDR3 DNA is TGTGCCAGCAGCTTACTTCAGGGGTCCGAGCAGTACTTC.

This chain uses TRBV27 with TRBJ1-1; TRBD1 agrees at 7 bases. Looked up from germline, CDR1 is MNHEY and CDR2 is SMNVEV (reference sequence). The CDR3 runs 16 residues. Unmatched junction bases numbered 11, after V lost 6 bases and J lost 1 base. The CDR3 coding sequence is TGTGCCAGCAGCCGACAGGGTACTGTCCGGAACACTGAAGCTTTCTTT. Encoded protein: CASSRQGTVRNTEAFF.

The CDR3 sequence is CASSLDLTGTVYEQYF. CDR3 nucleotides: TGTGCCAGCAGCTTAGACCTGACCGGGACTGTGTACGAGCAGTACTTC. This sequence joins TRBV7-8 and TRBJ2-7, with D possibly TRBD2 on 6 matching bases. Germline V gene data show CDR1 as SGHVS and CDR2 as FQNEAQ. V lost 1 base and J 4 bases, leaving 17 bases between the germline ends. The CDR3 extends over 16 amino acids.

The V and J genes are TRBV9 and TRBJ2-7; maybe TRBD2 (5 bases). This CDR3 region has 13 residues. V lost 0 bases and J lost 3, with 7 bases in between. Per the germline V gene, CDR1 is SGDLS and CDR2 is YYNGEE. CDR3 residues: CASSVADFYEQYF. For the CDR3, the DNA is TGTGCCAGCAGCGTAGCGGACTTCTACGAGCAGTACTTC.

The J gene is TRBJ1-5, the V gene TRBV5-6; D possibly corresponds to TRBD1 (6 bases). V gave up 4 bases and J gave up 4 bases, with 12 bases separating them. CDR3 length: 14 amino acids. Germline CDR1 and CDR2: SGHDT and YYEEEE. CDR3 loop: CASSARQANQPQHF. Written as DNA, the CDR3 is TGTGCCAGCAGCGCCCGACAGGCAAATCAGCCCCAGCATTTT.

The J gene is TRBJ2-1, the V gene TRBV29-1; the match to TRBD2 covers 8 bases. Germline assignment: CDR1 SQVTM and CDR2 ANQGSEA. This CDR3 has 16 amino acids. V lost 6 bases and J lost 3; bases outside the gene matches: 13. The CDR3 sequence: CSVEKSGTRNYNEQFF. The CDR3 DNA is TGCAGCGTGGAAAAATCCGGGACTAGAAACTACAATGAGCAGTTCTTC.

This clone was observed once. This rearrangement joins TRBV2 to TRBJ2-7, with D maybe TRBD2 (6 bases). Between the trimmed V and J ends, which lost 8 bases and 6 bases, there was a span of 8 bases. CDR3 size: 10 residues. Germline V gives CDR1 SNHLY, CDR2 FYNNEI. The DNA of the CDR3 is TGTGCCAGCGACGGGGGCGAGCAGTACTTC. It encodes CASDGGEQYF. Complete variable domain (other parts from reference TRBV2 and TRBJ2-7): EPEVTQTPSHQVTQMGQEVILRCVPISNHLYFYWYRQILGQKVEFLVSFYNNEISEKSEIFDDQFSVERPDGSNFTLKIRSTKLEDSAMYFCASDGGEQYFGPGTRLTVT.

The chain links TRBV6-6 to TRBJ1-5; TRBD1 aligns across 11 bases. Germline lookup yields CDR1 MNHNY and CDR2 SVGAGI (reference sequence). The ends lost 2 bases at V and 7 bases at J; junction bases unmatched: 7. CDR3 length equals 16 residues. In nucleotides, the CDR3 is TGTGCCAGCAGTTACACCCGGACAGGGGGCCAGCAGCCCCAGCATTTT. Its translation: CASSYTRTGGQQPQHF.

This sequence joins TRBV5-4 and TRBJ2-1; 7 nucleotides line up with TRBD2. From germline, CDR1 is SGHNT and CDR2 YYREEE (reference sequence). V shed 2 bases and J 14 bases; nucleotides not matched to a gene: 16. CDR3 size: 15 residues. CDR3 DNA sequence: TGTGCCAGCAGCTTTCAGCGGGGCCTCCCAGGCAATGAGTTCTTC. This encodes CASSFQRGLPGNEFF.

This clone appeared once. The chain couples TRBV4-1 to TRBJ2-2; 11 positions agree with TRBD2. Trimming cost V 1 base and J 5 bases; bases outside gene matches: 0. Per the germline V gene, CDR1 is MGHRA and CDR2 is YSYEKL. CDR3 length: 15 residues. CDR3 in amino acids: CASSQGLAGTGELFF. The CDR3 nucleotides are TGCGCCAGCAGCCAAGGACTAGCGGGGACCGGGGAGCTGTTTTTT.

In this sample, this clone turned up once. In DNA, the CDR3 is TGTGCCAGCAGCTTAAGGGAGGGAAGCAATCAGCCCCAGCATTTT. Encoded protein: CASSLREGSNQPQHF. The gene calls are TRBV11-2 and TRBJ1-5; D remains unclear. In germline, CDR1 is SGHAT, CDR2 FQNNGV. Trimming shortened V by 2 bases and J by 1 base, and 9 bases separated the two germline ends. The CDR3 is 15 residues long.

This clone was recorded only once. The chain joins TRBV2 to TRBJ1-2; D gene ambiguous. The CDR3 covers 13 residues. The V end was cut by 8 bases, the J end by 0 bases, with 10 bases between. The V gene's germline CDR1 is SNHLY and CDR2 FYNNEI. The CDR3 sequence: CASGSLANYGYTF. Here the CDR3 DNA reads TGTGCCAGCGGGAGTCTCGCTAACTATGGCTACACCTTC.